These T cell receptor beta chains were read from a single sample in a study of blood T cell repertoires in COVID-19. Some clones are missing from TCRdb's copy, which holds only in-frame ones; the method was immunoSEQ multiplex PCR. The table lists 450,000 or so clones, 80% to 90% of them singletons, with 0.7% to 1% in the top ten. The sequencing sample was made of peripheral blood. The receptors here all came from a man younger than 35 with COVID-19, enrolled during active disease. CDR3s include the opening cysteine and the closing phenylalanine or tryptophan. D genes are given only for firm matches. Size is omitted from some rows. Given values are once, few, many or a class for expanded clones.

-	TRBD2	TRBV11-2	TRBJ2-1	CASSLAMASGNSEQFF	TGTGCCAGCAGCTTAGCTATGGCTAGCGGGAATAGTGAGCAGTTCTTC
-	-	TRBV6-5	TRBJ2-1	CASSYSTPSGYNEQFF	TGTGCCAGCAGTTACTCGACCCCCTCAGGCTACAATGAGCAGTTCTTC
-	-	TRBV6-1	TRBJ2-7	CASSDDWVYEQYF	TGTGCCAGCAGTGATGACTGGGTCTACGAGCAGTACTTC
-	TRBD2	TRBV19	TRBJ2-1	CASSMTSGGANEQFF	TGTGCCAGTAGTATGACTAGCGGGGGGGCCAATGAGCAGTTCTTC
-	-	TRBV4-1	TRBJ1-5	CASSQASYSNQPQHF	TGCGCCAGCAGCCAAGCTTCTTATAGCAATCAGCCCCAGCATTTT
many	-	TRBV20-1	TRBJ1-1	CSASLGAGTEAFF	TGCAGTGCTAGTCTGGGGGCGGGCACTGAAGCTTTCTTT
few	TRBD1	TRBV7-9	TRBJ1-2	CASSSETGAYGYTF	TGTGCCAGCAGCTCAGAAACAGGGGCCTATGGCTACACCTTC
-	-	TRBV19	TRBJ2-5	CASSIEKGRETQYF	TGTGCCAGTAGTATAGAGAAAGGGAGGGAGACCCAGTACTTC
once	-	TRBV2	TRBJ2-1	CASSEVAGFGSYNEQFF	TGTGCCAGCAGTGAGGTTGCAGGGTTCGGCTCCTACAATGAGCAGTTCTTC
-	TRBD2	TRBV5-1	TRBJ2-1	CASSPMGGGGNEQFF	TGCGCCAGCAGCCCAATGGGCGGGGGGGGCAATGAGCAGTTCTTC
-	-	TRBV27	TRBJ2-3	CASSLRTATDTQYF	TGTGCCAGCAGTCTTAGGACAGCCACAGATACGCAGTATTTT
-	TRBD2	TRBV2	TRBJ2-5	CASTDKTSREETQYF	TGTGCCAGCACCGACAAGACTAGCAGGGAAGAGACCCAGTACTTC
once	TRBD1	TRBV2	TRBJ2-6	CASTGIGQGGPPGANVLTF	TGTGCCAGCACGGGTATTGGACAGGGAGGCCCTCCTGGGGCCAACGTCCTGACTTTC
-	TRBD2	TRBV11-2	TRBJ2-3	CASSPPGLAGGQIDTQYF	TGTGCCAGCAGCCCCCCGGGACTAGCGGGGGGGCAAATAGATACGCAGTATTTT
-	-	TRBV7-9	TRBJ2-7	CATNDVGALSYEQYF	TGTGCCACCAACGATGTGGGGGCGTTGAGCTACGAGCAGTACTTC
-	TRBD2	TRBV7-7	TRBJ2-5	CASSPVGLAGVAETQYF	TGTGCTAGCAGCCCGGTCGGACTAGCGGGAGTGGCAGAGACCCAGTACTTC
-	TRBD2	TRBV19	TRBJ2-1	CASSVLAGYNEQFF	TGTGCCAGTAGTGTCCTAGCGGGATACAATGAGCAGTTCTTC
-	-	TRBV5-5	TRBJ2-7	CASSQASYEQYF	TGTGCCAGCAGCCAGGCCTCCTACGAGCAGTACTTC
-	-	TRBV28	TRBJ2-7	CATLPQGIGEQYF	TGTGCCACCCTCCCGCAGGGAATTGGGGAGCAGTACTTC
-	TRBD2	TRBV7-3	TRBJ2-5	CASGTSGFQETQYF	TGTGCCAGCGGGACTAGCGGGTTTCAAGAGACCCAGTACTTC
-	-	TRBV5-1	TRBJ2-1	CASSFGSPSYNEQFF	TGCGCCAGCAGCTTCGGGTCGCCCTCCTACAATGAGCAGTTCTTC
-	-	TRBV19	TRBJ2-2	CASSYGSNTGELFF	TGTGCCAGTAGTTATGGCAGTAACACCGGGGAGCTGTTTTTT
-	-	TRBV9	TRBJ2-7	CASSGGWGDYEQYF	TGTGCCAGCAGCGGGGGATGGGGGGACTACGAGCAGTACTTC
-	-	TRBV6-5	TRBJ2-5	CASSYSLASQETQYF	TGTGCCAGCAGTTACTCCTTAGCGTCCCAAGAGACCCAGTACTTC
-	TRBD1	TRBV5-8	TRBJ2-3	CASHRGSADTQYF	TGTGCCAGCCACAGGGGGAGCGCAGATACGCAGTATTTT
-	-	TRBV7-2	TRBJ1-6	CASSFLGGANSPLHF	TGTGCCAGCAGCTTTCTCGGGGGGGCGAATTCACCCCTCCACTTT
-	-	TRBV18	TRBJ2-4	CASSSRDLKGGIQYF	TGTGCCAGCTCAAGCCGGGACCTTAAGGGAGGCATTCAGTACTTC
-	TRBD2	TRBV6-5	TRBJ2-1	CASSYNAGTSYEQFF	TGTGCCAGCAGTTATAACGCCGGGACTAGTTATGAGCAGTTCTTC
-	TRBD2	TRBV7-6	TRBJ2-3	CASSPRTSGESDTQYF	TGTGCCAGCAGTCCTCGGACTAGCGGGGAATCAGATACGCAGTATTTT
-	-	TRBV6-1	TRBJ1-5	CASSERHLLYSNQPQHF	TGTGCCAGCAGTGAGAGACATCTACTTTATAGCAATCAGCCCCAGCATTTT
-	TRBD2	TRBV5-1	TRBJ2-2	CASSLGTSSAGELFF	TGCGCCAGCAGCTTGGGGACTAGCAGCGCCGGGGAGCTGTTTTTT
-	-	TRBV2	TRBJ2-7	CASSGGDSYEQYF	TGTGCCAGCAGTGGGGGGGATTCCTACGAGCAGTACTTC
-	TRBD2	TRBV6-5	TRBJ2-3	CASISQGLVTDTQYF	TGTGCCAGCATATCACAGGGACTAGTTACAGATACGCAGTATTTT
-	TRBD1	TRBV25-1	TRBJ2-1	CASTRGRNNEQFF	TGTGCCAGCACCAGGGGGCGAAACAATGAGCAGTTCTTC
few	-	TRBV5-6	TRBJ2-7	CASSTTAEQYF	TGTGCCAGCAGCACCACAGCCGAGCAGTACTTC
-	-	TRBV6-5	TRBJ2-3	CASSPPRTSTDTQYF	TGTGCCAGCAGTCCCCCTCGGACTAGCACAGATACGCAGTATTTT
-	-	TRBV12-3/TRBV12-4	TRBJ1-2	CALWGANYGYTF	TGTGCCCTGTGGGGCGCTAACTATGGCTACACCTTC
-	-	TRBV5-1	TRBJ2-3	CASSLQGGATDTQYF	TGCGCCAGCAGCCTTCAGGGGGGAGCCACAGATACGCAGTATTTT
once	TRBD2	TRBV10-3	TRBJ2-5	CAIAGLAGGETQYF	TGTGCCATCGCTGGACTAGCGGGAGGAGAGACCCAGTACTTC
once	TRBD2	TRBV7-9	TRBJ2-7	CASSLALGLAGAYF	TGTGCCAGCAGCTTAGCGCTAGGACTAGCGGGAGCGTACTTC
few	-	TRBV12-3/TRBV12-4	TRBJ1-1	CASRETGWPEAFF	TGTGCCAGCAGGGAAACAGGGTGGCCTGAAGCTTTCTTT
-	TRBD1	TRBV7-8	TRBJ1-2	CASSPPGQYYGYTF	TGTGCCAGCAGCCCCCCGGGACAGTACTATGGCTACACCTTC
once	TRBD1	TRBV2	TRBJ1-6	CASRMGTDNSPLHF	TGTGCCAGCAGGATGGGGACAGATAATTCACCCCTCCACTTT
-	-	TRBV24-1	TRBJ1-2	CATSDLGGGDSSGYTF	TGTGCCACCAGTGATTTGGGGGGGGGCGATAGCTCTGGCTACACCTTC
-	-	TRBV7-9	TRBJ2-1	CASSLAPGYNEQFF	TGTGCCAGCAGCTTAGCACCGGGTTACAATGAGCAGTTCTTC
-	TRBD1	TRBV27	TRBJ2-7	CPPAEEGTGDYEQYF	TGTCCCCCCGCCGAGGAGGGGACAGGTGACTACGAGCAGTACTTC
once	TRBD1	TRBV11-2	TRBJ2-7	CASSFSLSRDRANEQYF	TGTGCCAGCAGCTTCTCACTAAGCAGGGACAGGGCAAACGAGCAGTACTTC
-	TRBD2	TRBV18	TRBJ2-1	CASSPPASGSNEQFF	TGTGCCAGCTCACCACCGGCTAGCGGGAGTAATGAGCAGTTCTTC
-	TRBD2	TRBV11-3	TRBJ2-5	CASSQGSSGSMAQYF	TGTGCCAGCAGTCAAGGGTCTAGCGGGAGTATGGCCCAGTACTTC
-	TRBD1	TRBV11-3	TRBJ2-7	CASSSPGQGGNEQYF	TGTGCCAGCAGCTCACCGGGACAGGGAGGCAACGAGCAGTACTTC
-	TRBD2	TRBV15	TRBJ2-7	CATQGGLAVSYEQYF	TGTGCCACTCAGGGCGGACTAGCGGTTTCCTACGAGCAGTACTTC
-	-	TRBV19	TRBJ2-7	CASSIGRSSYEQYF	TGTGCCAGTAGTATTGGGCGTAGCTCCTACGAGCAGTACTTC
-	-	TRBV10-3	TRBJ1-6	CAIRETGSNSPLHF	TGTGCCATCAGAGAGACAGGATCCAATTCACCCCTCCACTTT
-	-	TRBV21-1	TRBJ2-2	CASSKGRGKERAGELFF	TGTGCCAGCAGCAAAGGGAGGGGTAAGGAGAGGGCCGGGGAGCTGTTTTTT
-	-	TRBV7-3	TRBJ2-3	CASSFFSPGAEDTQYF	TGTGCCAGCAGCTTTTTTTCCCCGGGAGCCGAGGATACGCAGTATTTT
once	-	TRBV13	TRBJ1-6	CASSSSRSSYNSPLHF	TGTGCCAGCAGCTCGAGCCGGAGCTCCTATAATTCACCCCTCCACTTT
few	-	TRBV14	TRBJ2-7	CASSHSWYEQYF	TGTGCCAGCAGCCATAGTTGGTACGAGCAGTACTTC
-	-	TRBV6-5	TRBJ2-3	CASSYSQADTQYF	TGTGCCAGCAGTTACAGTCAGGCGGATACGCAGTATTTT